A selection of T cell receptor beta chains follows, all from one sample in a study of cytomegalovirus exposure and HLA in healthy donors. Sequencing used immunoSEQ multiplex PCR; TCRdb keeps in-frame clones, though not all of them. The sample includes around 150,000 clones, 84% of them seen just once. Sequencing used PBMCs. All receptors come from a man younger than 35 in good health and CMV-seronegative. Each CDR3 is given without its conserved first and last residue.

v_gene,CDR3aa
TRBV7-6,ASSLARGLSYEQY
TRBV7-2,ASSFQGVSYGYT
TRBV19,AAAGLHGETQY
TRBV28,ASSSLGWSSYEQY
TRBV7-7,ASSFGHNTGELF
TRBV11-3,ASSLRDGELF
TRBV7-2,ASSPGVTGGLQPQH
TRBV2,ASSTGVSGANVLT
TRBV5-6,ASSLVQGSADTIY
TRBV28,ASRFRGSGNTIY
TRBV4-1,ASSQPQWRENTEAF
TRBV28,ASRPAGVAYEQY
TRBV9,ASSGRDSGNTIY
TRBV29-1,SVDDRGHGRNQPQH
TRBV7-2,ASSPSIGASEAF
TRBV4-3,ASSLLDSPPNYGYT
TRBV10-3,AISALNTGELF
TRBV28,ASSLGQGSGQPQH
TRBV7-9,SSSSLLNTEAF